This TCR beta chain originates from a study of human thymus T cells. Study-wide results and caveats: Related work found strong thymic repertoire overlap between unrelated individuals.

V shed 9 bases, J shed 4 bases, and the junction held 18 bases outside the gene matches. CDR1 and CDR2 from the germline V gene are LNHDA and SQIVND (reference sequence). CDR3 length equals 16 residues. Assay: immunoSEQ multiplex PCR; the TCRdb copy retains only in-frame clones and omits some. Among some 130,000 clones listed, around 94% were seen once. On this clone: Its antigen remains unknown.

The source of the thymus tissue was resections taken during corrective heart surgery. This sequence was found in a boy under two years old with a congenital heart defect but otherwise immunologically healthy. The V gene is TRBV19, the J gene TRBJ2-7; 7 nucleotides align to TRBD1. The material sequenced was thymus tissue. The CDR3 spells CARRCRGSGMEYEQYF. The CDR3 region has the DNA TGTGCCAGAAGATGCAGGGGGTCTGGGATGGAGTACGAGCAGTACTTC.